This T cell receptor beta chain emerged from a study of graft-versus-host responses after intestinal transplantation. About the research overall: All recipients got anti-thymocyte globulin induction, then tacrolimus and steroids for around three years.

The CDR3 is made up of 16 amino acids. Germline V gives CDR1 SGHDT, CDR2 YYEEEE. V lost 3 bases and J lost 2, with 18 bases in between. Concerning this clone: Its antigen is unknown.

Repertoires were generated with immunoSEQ multiplex PCR, while TCRdb's copy carries only in-frame clones and drops some. The profile shows around 87,000 clones, under 95% of them singletons. Whole-study results and caveats: Detected in recipient marrow were GvH clones, some of which were first observed in ileum or blood. The study found high graft-versus-host to host-versus-graft clonal ratios in allografts of patients with graft-donor T cell macrochimerism. The study associated peak circulating GvH clone levels with early post-transplant HvG declines.

The TCR was taken from a human donor who was the organ donor for an intestinal transplant. Sequences were derived from unstimulated CD8+ T cells sorted from spleen or lymph node cells, sampled before transplant. The chain links TRBV5-6 to TRBJ2-7, with D possibly matching TRBD2 (6 bases). CDR3 nucleotides: TGTGCCAGCAGCTGGGTAGACGGGGGATCAACCTACGAGCAGTACTTC. Translated: CASSWVDGGSTYEQYF. The whole variable domain, remainder taken from reference TRBV5-6 and TRBJ2-7, is DAGVTQSPTHLIKTRGQQVTLRCSPKSGHDTVSWYQQALGQGPQFIFQYYEEEERQRGNFPDRFSGHQFPNYSSELNVNALLLGDSALYLCASSWVDGGSTYEQYFGPGTRLTVT.